The sequence of this TCR beta chain was determined in a study of early T cells in non-severe SARS-CoV-2 infection. Across the study: RNA in bulk from unsorted whole blood was sequenced, and chains were unpaired.

This clonotype came up many times. CDR1 and CDR2 from the germline V gene are DFQATT and SNEGSKA (reference sequence). Unmatched junction bases numbered 5, after V lost 4 bases and J lost 7 bases. This CDR3 comprises 13 residues. MiXCR, applied by TCRdb to the 5' RACE reads, yields one record per CDR3 protein. The sample comprises about 48,000 distinct CDR3 sequences, more than 4.5% of which are singletons, and approximately 5.1% rests with the top ten. The sample consisted of whole blood, taken at baseline. The genes are TRBV20-1 and TRBJ2-4, with 9 bases identical to TRBD1. This clonotype was sampled from an adult who was a healthcare worker with PCR-confirmed SARS-CoV-2 infection or an uninfected control (not recorded which). In DNA form, the CDR3 reads TGCAGTGCTAAGGGACAGGGCTGGAACATTCAGTACTTC. Residues: CSAKGQGWNIQYF.